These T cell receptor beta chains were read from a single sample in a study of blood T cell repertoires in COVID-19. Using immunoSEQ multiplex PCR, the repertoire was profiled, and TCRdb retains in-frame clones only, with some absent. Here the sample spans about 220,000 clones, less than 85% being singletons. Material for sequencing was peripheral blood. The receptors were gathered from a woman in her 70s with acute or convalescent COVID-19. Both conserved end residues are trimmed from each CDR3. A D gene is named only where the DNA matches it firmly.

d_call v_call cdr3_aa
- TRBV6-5 ASSQNRGGKTQY
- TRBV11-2 ASSLGATRKTNVLT
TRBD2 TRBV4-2 ASSQDMVGGWNEQF
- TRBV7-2 ASSLNRGASYEQY
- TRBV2 ASSSRRLTGDEQF
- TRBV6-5 ASRSGEPDTQY
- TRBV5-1 ASSSDSLNTEAF
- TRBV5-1 ASSIGGRLLY
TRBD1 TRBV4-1 ASSQVALGTGPYEQY
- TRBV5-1 ASSLGGADEKLF
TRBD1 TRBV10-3 ATGQSTDTQY
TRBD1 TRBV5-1 ASSERTGDNTDTQY
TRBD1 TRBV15 ATSRVRGQGTGELF
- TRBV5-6 ASSLGSPNYGYT
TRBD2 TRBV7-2 ASSLIGGGAYNEQF
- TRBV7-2 ASSLVYRADEQF
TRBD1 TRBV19 ASSQDRVAYNEQF
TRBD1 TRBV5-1 ASSQGTGTGFYT
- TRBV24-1 ATSSSNEKLF
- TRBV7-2 ASSLRGGSPETQY
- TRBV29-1 SVTGSDELTNYGYT
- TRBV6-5 ASMSRFGEAGELF
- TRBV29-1 SVEDLPFQETQY
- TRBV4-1 ASTPQWGSQSIQY
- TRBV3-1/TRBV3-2 ASSQGGIQPQH
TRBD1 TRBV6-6 ASSFQDRVNTEAF
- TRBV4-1 ASNPLGGEGGYT
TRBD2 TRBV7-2 ASSFSGLVYNEQF